What follows are 22 T cell receptor beta chains derived from one specimen sequenced in a study of blood T cell dynamics during melanoma immunotherapy (dated by TCRdb to the early 2020s). The time point label of this sample denotes: week 3, after first cycle of checkpoint inhibitor. Receptor libraries were prepared by the immunoSEQ multiplex PCR assay. What TCRdb holds here is the immuneACCESS table cut down to in-frame rearrangements. Part of the clones is not present; checked against another copy, under half of the missing clones reflect an unresolved V gene, and the others are unexplained. The sample table records over 9,500 clones; more than 70% of these occur just once. The leading ten clones occupy about 25% of the sample. Specimen: blood, collected from a patient treated with checkpoint blockade. These receptors all stem from a human donor with melanoma.

This chain links TRBV27 with TRBJ2-1; TRBD2 might be the D (7 bases). The CDR3 loop spans 13 amino acids. Germline CDR1 reads MNHEY; CDR2 reads SMNVEV (reference sequence). Trimming pared 8 bases from V and 6 bases from J, leaving 14 bases between. The CDR3 DNA reads as TGTGCCAGCTGCAGGGAGGGGGGCAATGAGCAGTTCTTC. This gives the protein CASCREGGNEQFF.

The rearrangement joins TRBV2 to TRBJ2-7; 8 positions match TRBD1. The CDR3 sequence is 14 residues long. With V trimmed by 2 bases and J by 2 bases, 2 bases remained unmatched. CDR1 is SNHLY, CDR2 FYNNEI, per germline. This CDR3 is CASSEPGQAYEQYF. CDR3 DNA sequence: TGTGCCAGCAGTGAACCGGGACAGGCCTACGAGCAGTACTTC.

V gene TRBV5-1 combines with J gene TRBJ2-1; possibly TRBD1 for D (5 bases). CDR1 and CDR2 (germline): SGHRS, YFSETQ. This CDR3 is 16 amino acids long. V was pared by 1 base and J by 7 bases, with 18 bases between. The CDR3 loop reads CASSLRMGQPGNEQFF. The CDR3, as DNA: TGCGCCAGCAGCTTGCGGATGGGGCAGCCTGGGAATGAGCAGTTCTTC.

The chain links TRBV5-1 to TRBJ2-3, with unresolved D. The CDR3 has 14 amino acids. Per the germline V gene, CDR1 is SGHRS and CDR2 is YFSETQ. V shed 1 base and J shed 2 bases, with 8 bases lying between them. The CDR3 protein is CASSLRFPTDTQYF. DNA for the CDR3: TGCGCCAGCAGCTTGCGTTTCCCCACAGATACGCAGTATTTT.

The chain uses TRBV7-9 and TRBJ2-1; 8 bases map to TRBD1. J lost 12 bases, V lost 5 bases, and 3 bases had no gene match. The germline gives CDR1 SEHNR, CDR2 FQNEAQ (reference sequence). The CDR3 has 11 residues. The CDR3 nucleotides are TGTGCCAGCAGCCCGGACAGGGCGCAGTTCTTC. Translated, it gives CASSPDRAQFF.

The gene calls are TRBV9 and TRBJ1-3; no clear D gene. There are 13 residues in the CDR3. The V gene's germline CDR1 is SGDLS and CDR2 YYNGEE. V lost 0 bases and J 4 bases, leaving 5 bases between the germline ends. The CDR3 DNA reads as TGTGCCAGCAGCGTAGTGGGGGGAAACACCATATATTTT. Amino acids: CASSVVGGNTIYF.

Concerning this clone: The junction does not match germline at one end; this may be a read error. This sequence joins TRBV7-8 and TRBJ2-7; 9 bases map to TRBD2. The germline CDR1 and CDR2 sequences are SGHVS and FQNEAQ. This CDR3 is 12 amino acids long. This chain's CDR3 is CASSHWAGGPHF. The CDR3 DNA sequence: TGTGCCAGCAGCCATTGGGCGGGAGGGCCGCACTTC.

The chain couples TRBV7-2 to TRBJ2-3; TRBD2 agrees at 13 bases. The germline V gene encodes CDR1 SGHTA and CDR2 FQGNSA. The CDR3 is made up of 16 amino acids. Losses at the gene ends were 4 bases for V and 6 bases for J; bases not matched to a gene: 7. The CDR3 protein is CASSSRTSGSRDTQYF. Here the CDR3 DNA reads TGTGCCAGCAGCTCCCGGACTAGCGGGAGTCGGGATACGCAGTATTTT.

The chain carries TRBV4-1 and TRBJ2-1; 9 bases align to TRBD2. V lost 1 base, J lost 10 bases, and 8 bases stayed unmatched. The CDR3 is made up of 15 amino acids. Per germline, CDR1 MGHRA and CDR2 YSYEKL. CDR3 in amino acids: CASSQVAGTSREQFF. CDR3 nucleotides: TGCGCCAGCAGCCAAGTGGCCGGGACTAGCAGGGAGCAGTTCTTC.

The chain links TRBV28 to TRBJ1-6; D is unclear. With 5 bases removed from V and 7 bases from J, the gap between germline ends came to 9 bases. There are 13 residues in the CDR3. Germline V lookup: CDR1 MDHEN, CDR2 SYDVKM. The CDR3 bases are TGTGCCAGCAGTATGGACCAAAATTCACCCCTCCACTTT. Amino acid sequence: CASSMDQNSPLHF.

The chain has TRBV5-4 and TRBJ1-1, with D tentatively TRBD1 (5 bases). The CDR3 is 11 amino acids. Deletions cut 3 bases from V and 11 bases from J, with 11 bases between. Per germline, CDR1 SGHNT and CDR2 YYREEE (reference sequence). CDR3 in DNA: TGTGCCAGCAGCTACGGGGCGGGGGCTTTCTTT. Translated: CASSYGAGAFF.

As to this clone: Within the sample, other DNA sequences also encode this same CDR3. The chain uses TRBV14 and TRBJ1-2, with D perhaps TRBD1 (5 bases). The ends were cut back, 0 bases at V and 8 bases at J, with 10 bases in the middle. CDR3 length equals 13 residues. The germline V gene encodes CDR1 SGHDN and CDR2 FVKESK. The chain's CDR3 is CASSQEGWGGYTF. The DNA of the CDR3 is TGTGCCAGCAGCCAAGAGGGGTGGGGGGGCTACACCTTC. Full variable domain (missing parts from reference TRBV14 and TRBJ1-2): EAGVTQFPSHSVIEKGQTVTLRCDPISGHDNLYWYRRVMGKEIKFLLHFVKESKQDESGMPNNRFLAERTGGTYSTLKVQPAELEDSGVYFCASSQEGWGGYTFGSGTRLTVV.

This clone was detected once. The gene calls are TRBV7-9 and TRBJ2-7; 9 bases agree with TRBD2. The CDR3 is 14 amino acids. Germline loops: CDR1 SEHNR, CDR2 FQNEAQ (reference sequence). The V gene end was trimmed by 5 bases and the J gene end by 4 bases; junction bases not matched to a gene: 6. The CDR3: CASSPTSGPYEQYF. The CDR3, as DNA: TGTGCCAGCAGCCCGACTAGCGGCCCTTACGAGCAGTACTTC. The variable domain in full, with the rest retrieved from reference TRBV7-9 and TRBJ2-7, is DTGVSQNPRHKITKRGQNVTFRCDPISEHNRLYWYRQTLGQGPEFLTYFQNEAQLEKSRLLSDRFSAERPKGSFSTLEIQRTEQGDSAMYLCASSPTSGPYEQYFGPGTRLTVT.

The rearrangement links TRBV4-1 to TRBJ2-7; 7 bases align to TRBD1. This CDR3 is 17 amino acids long. V lost 0 bases and J lost 6; bases outside the gene matches: 14. Germline V gene lookup returns CDR1 MGHRA and CDR2 YSYEKL. The CDR3 loop reads CASSQDQGQATGGEQYF. CDR3 nucleotides: TGCGCCAGCAGCCAAGATCAAGGACAGGCCACGGGCGGCGAGCAGTACTTC.

The chain employs TRBV11-3 and TRBJ2-5; possibly TRBD1 or TRBD2 for D (5 bases each). This CDR3 region has 14 residues. V dropped 5 bases and J dropped 4 bases, with 14 bases sitting between them. Germline CDR1 and CDR2: SGHNT and YENEEA. In DNA form, the CDR3 reads TGTGCCAGCAGCCCGGGCCCTGGGGGAGAGACCCAGTACTTC. It yields the protein CASSPGPGGETQYF.

The chain has TRBV7-2 and TRBJ2-5; D is undetermined. Deletions cut 2 bases from V and 5 bases from J, with 15 bases between. Germline lookup yields CDR1 SGHTA and CDR2 FQGNSA. The CDR3 has 15 amino acids. CDR3 sequence (DNA): TGTGCCAGCAGCTTAAGCATTCGGGTGGGGGAGACCCAGTACTTC. It yields the protein CASSLSIRVGETQYF.

V gene TRBV30 combines with J gene TRBJ1-3, with D uncertain. Trimming pared 2 bases from V and 0 bases from J, leaving 11 bases between. There are 15 residues in the CDR3. Germline lookup yields CDR1 GTSNPN and CDR2 SVGIG (reference sequence). CDR3 nucleotide sequence: TGTGCCTGGAGTTGGGGAATCGGCTCTGGAAACACCATATATTTT. Amino acids: CAWSWGIGSGNTIYF.

The sample holds a few counts of this clone. The chain combines TRBV13 with TRBJ1-1; D remains ambiguous. The CDR3 contains 14 residues. Germline assignment: CDR1 PRHDT and CDR2 FYEKMQ (reference sequence). V lost 10 bases to trimming and J lost 1 base, with 16 bases between them. CDR3 sequence reads: CATKGWDTNTEAFF. The CDR3, as DNA: TGTGCCACCAAAGGTTGGGATACGAACACTGAAGCTTTCTTT.

V is TRBV7-3 and J is TRBJ2-1; a possible D gene is TRBD1 (5 bases). Germline V gene data show CDR1 as SGHTA and CDR2 as FQGTGA. Deletions cut 2 bases from V and 4 bases from J, with 9 bases between. CDR3 size: 14 residues. The CDR3 nucleotides read TGTGCCAGCAGCTTAGGGCAGGGTTACAATGAGCAGTTCTTC. Its translation is CASSLGQGYNEQFF.

This chain's CDR3 is CASRPDWDTQYF. CDR3 DNA sequence: TGTGCCAGCAGGCCCGACTGGGATACGCAGTATTTT. This chain uses TRBV2 with TRBJ2-3; D gene unclear. In germline, CDR1 is SNHLY, CDR2 FYNNEI. Trimming removed 6 bases from V and 6 bases from J, with 10 bases in between. The CDR3 loop spans 12 amino acids.

The J gene is TRBJ2-7, the V gene TRBV18; TRBD2 matches at 15 bases. CDR3 size: 17 residues. Germline V gene sequence: CDR1 KGHSH, CDR2 LQKENI. With 0 bases clipped from V and 3 bases from J, the junction kept 3 bases outside the gene matches. The DNA for the CDR3 is TGTGCCAGCTCACCACCCCGGGGACTAGCGGGAGGCTACGAGCAGTACTTC. Residues: CASSPPRGLAGGYEQYF. Filled out from reference TRBV18 and TRBJ2-7, the complete variable domain reads NAGVMQNPRHLVRRRGQEARLRCSPMKGHSHVYWYRQLPEEGLKFMVYLQKENIIDESGMPKERFSAEFPKEGPSILRIQQVVRGDSAAYFCASSPPRGLAGGYEQYFGPGTRLTVT.

The chain is built from TRBV5-6 and TRBJ2-5, with D tentatively TRBD1 (6 bases). V was shortened by 3 bases and J by 1 base, with 10 bases between the two germline ends. The CDR3 sequence is 14 residues long. Germline V gene lookup returns CDR1 SGHDT and CDR2 YYEEEE. For the CDR3, the DNA is TGTGCCAGCAGCTCCATGGGGGCCCAAGAGACCCAGTACTTC. It specifies CASSSMGAQETQYF. Full variable domain (rest looked up from reference TRBV5-6 and TRBJ2-5): DAGVTQSPTHLIKTRGQQVTLRCSPKSGHDTVSWYQQALGQGPQFIFQYYEEEERQRGNFPDRFSGHQFPNYSSELNVNALLLGDSALYLCASSSMGAQETQYFGPGTRLLVL.